This record looks at one T cell receptor beta chain sequence and its context. The antigen this receptor binds is unknown. No base quality information exists; no much larger clone differs at one position. The junction shows trimming of 4 bases on V and 11 bases on J, and the gene matches do not reach 14 bases of it. CDR1 SGDLS and CDR2 YYNGEE were looked up in the germline V gene. From the cysteine up to the phenylalanine, the CDR3 has a length of 16 residues. Only CDR3 DNA is held: 48 bases, read in frame from base 1. The data are from a study of blood T cell repertoires in COVID-19 (TCRdb year 2020). Regarding the research as a whole: Collaborator samples came from the United States, Italy and Spain and covered acute and convalescent phases of COVID-19. Where HLA class I and class II types were available, the types were taken from metadata supplied by the sample provider, not from assay-based typing. The repertoires were made available in a free public database intended to serve as a resource for research on the immune response to SARS-CoV-2. The samples were drawn from two sources: the first 160 participants of the ongoing ImmuneRACE study, and 1,254 subjects contributed by 6 global collaborators. The prospective study material was composed of cDNA or gDNA derived from T cells, B-cell-depleted T cells, or PBMCs. A de-identified subject ID, COVID-19 status, age in years and sex were almost always included in the sample metadata. The dataset comprised deeply sampled blood TCRbeta repertoires from subjects exposed to, actively infected with, or recovered from COVID-19.

Summary of the overall study and its limitations: How much clinical and demographic metadata was included differed by source and by participant, and the metadata was provided uncurated.

Samples from volunteer blood donors who had recovered from COVID-19 were contributed by a second Seattle source. The collaborating institutions used their own protocols to collect whole blood in K2EDTA tubes. For TCRbeta analysis, collaborator samples were shipped as frozen whole blood, as isolated PBMCs, or as DNA extracted from either sample type. TCRbeta CDR3 regions were amplified from genomic DNA by means of the immunoSEQ Assay, a bias-controlled multiplex PCR. Under the source paper's analysis protocol: Within the assay, amplification of reference gene primers was used to estimate how many nucleated cells each sample contained. To quantify the absolute abundance of each unique TCRbeta CDR3 rearrangement, sequence reads were collapsed and filtered. For each sample, productive Simpson clonality was calculated as the square root of Simpson's diversity index across productive rearrangements. This immuneACCESS table, as held by TCRdb, lists in-frame sequences with V and J called but not all clones. Of the missing ones, under half trace to an unresolved V gene in checked studies; the others have no known cause. D and trimming come from the DNA, and the V and J calls and clone size come from that table. The sample table contains approximately 150,000 clones; only one count was recorded for 80% to 90% of them. The ten biggest clones cover over 35% of the sample.

The sequence came from a man aged 50-59 years who had recovered from COVID-19. Here the chain combines TRBV9 and TRBJ2-1, and 11 junctional nucleotides match TRBD2. The sequencing sample was made of peripheral blood. The CDR3 corresponds to CASSSRSTSGGDKQFF. The nucleotide sequence is given as TGTGCCAGCAGCTCCAGATCAACTAGCGGGGGAGACAAGCAGTTCTTC. The full variable domain, completed from the reference TRBV9 and TRBJ2-1 proteins outside the CDR3, reads DSGVTQTPKHLITATGQRVTLRCSPRSGDLSVYWYQQSLDQGLQFLIQYYNGEERAKGNILERFSAQQFPDLHSELNLSSLELGDSALYFCASSSRSTSGGDKQFFGPGTRLTVL.